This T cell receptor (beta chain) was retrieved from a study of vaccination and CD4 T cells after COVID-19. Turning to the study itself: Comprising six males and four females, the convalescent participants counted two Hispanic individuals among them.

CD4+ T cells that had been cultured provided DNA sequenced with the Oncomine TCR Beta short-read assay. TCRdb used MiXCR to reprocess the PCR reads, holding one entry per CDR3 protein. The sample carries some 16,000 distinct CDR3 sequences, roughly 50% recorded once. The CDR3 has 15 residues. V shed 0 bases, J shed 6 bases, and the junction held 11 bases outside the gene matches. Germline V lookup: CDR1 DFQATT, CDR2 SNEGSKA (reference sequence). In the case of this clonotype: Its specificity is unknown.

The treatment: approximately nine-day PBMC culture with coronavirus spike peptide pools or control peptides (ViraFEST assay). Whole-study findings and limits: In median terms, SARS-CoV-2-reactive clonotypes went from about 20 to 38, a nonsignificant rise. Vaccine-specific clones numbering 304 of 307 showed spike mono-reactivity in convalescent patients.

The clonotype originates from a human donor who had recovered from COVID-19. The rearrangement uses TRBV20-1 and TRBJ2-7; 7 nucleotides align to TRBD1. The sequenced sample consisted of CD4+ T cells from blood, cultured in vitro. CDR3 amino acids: CSAREDREMGREQYF. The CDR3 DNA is TGCAGTGCTAGAGAAGACAGGGAAATGGGGCGCGAGCAGTACTTC.